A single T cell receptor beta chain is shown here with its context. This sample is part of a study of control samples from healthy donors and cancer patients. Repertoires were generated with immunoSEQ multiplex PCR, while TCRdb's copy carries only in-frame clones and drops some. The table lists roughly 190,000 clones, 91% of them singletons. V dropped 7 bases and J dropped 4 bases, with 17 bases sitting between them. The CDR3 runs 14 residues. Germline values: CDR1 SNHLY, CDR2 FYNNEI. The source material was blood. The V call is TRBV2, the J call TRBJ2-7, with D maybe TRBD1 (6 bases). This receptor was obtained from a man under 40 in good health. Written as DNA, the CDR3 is TGTGCCAGCACTGACAGGTTTTTAGGGTACGAGCAGTACTTC. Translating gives CASTDRFLGYEQYF.